This TCR beta chain emerged from a study of post-analysis software for immune sequencing data. Overall study context: Progressive-relapsing, secondary progressive and relapsing-remitting multiple sclerosis were among the disease courses included. Study results and limitations: Multiple sclerosis was associated with a significant reduction in normalized Chao1 diversity relative to controls. Under the F measure, samples that were prepared in one batch clustered strongly together. Compared with controls, patients had more of about 5 TRBV segments, including TRBV5-6, TRBV5-1 and TRBV20-1.

Germline loops: CDR1 DFQATT, CDR2 SNEGSKA (reference sequence). The V gene lost 6 bases and the J gene lost 5 bases, with 23 bases spanning the gap. The CDR3 loop spans 15 amino acids. As to this clonotype: The antigen is unknown.

The TCR beta cDNA libraries carried unique molecular identifiers. Researchers reported roughly 510,000 cDNA molecules coming from about 1 to 10 million T cells. MiXCR was run by TCRdb on the PCR reads, yielding one entry per CDR3 protein. The sample comprises about 540,000 distinct CDR3 sequences, around 34% of which are singletons, and roughly 6% rests with the top ten. The sample consisted of blood. V is TRBV20-1 and J is TRBJ2-7; possible D gene TRBD1, 5 bases. The sequence was obtained from a girl aged 2 to 17 with multiple sclerosis. CDR3 residues: CSARKPGLKGHEQYF. The CDR3 DNA is TGCAGTGCCAGGAAACCAGGGCTGAAGGGCCACGAGCAGTACTTC.